This T cell receptor (beta chain) was found in a study of cytomegalovirus exposure and HLA in healthy donors. Germline assignment: CDR1 SGHAT and CDR2 FQNNGV. V was pared by 2 bases and J by 3 bases, with 11 bases between. The CDR3 length is 14 residues. Researchers ran the PCR with 60 Vbeta and 13 Jbeta primers. Sequencing was performed with immunoSEQ multiplex PCR; in TCRdb, only in-frame clones are kept and a portion is missing. Among approximately 83,000 clones, 65% to 85% were seen once, and the ten largest hold approximately 2%. Sequencing was carried out using PBMCs. This TCR was sampled from a man in his late teens or twenties in good health and CMV-seronegative. This chain joins TRBV11-2 and TRBJ2-7, with D possibly matching TRBD1 (6 bases). The CDR3 is CASSLSTGSYEQYF. The CDR3 bases are TGTGCCAGCAGCTTAAGTACAGGGAGCTACGAGCAGTACTTC.